Below, 12 T cell receptor beta chains from the same sample are listed, as sequenced in a study of cytomegalovirus exposure and HLA in healthy donors. The primer mix had 60 Vbeta and 13 Jbeta primers. Data came from immunoSEQ multiplex PCR; TCRdb stores just in-frame clones and leaves some out. The table shows roughly 120,000 clones, with over 75% occurring only once. The specimen sequenced was PBMCs. Receptor source: a man aged 40-49 years in good health and CMV-seronegative.

The J gene is TRBJ2-7, the V gene TRBV19, with TRBD1 matching 7 bases. Germline CDR1 reads LNHDA; CDR2 reads SQIVND (reference sequence). This CDR3 has 15 residues. Trimming removed 0 bases from V and 2 bases from J; junction bases left unmatched: 4. DNA of the CDR3: TGTGCCAGTAGTATAGATCCGGGACAGACCTACGAGCAGTACTTC. Its translation: CASSIDPGQTYEQYF.

The chain uses TRBV20-1 and TRBJ2-7; 8 bases are shared with TRBD1. Per the germline V gene, CDR1 is DFQATT and CDR2 is SNEGSKA (reference sequence). The CDR3 runs to 11 residues. V dropped 3 bases and J dropped 6; count of bases not matched to a gene: 1. Here the CDR3 reads CSASTGGEQYF. As DNA, the CDR3 is TGCAGTGCTAGTACAGGGGGCGAGCAGTACTTC.

The CDR3 sequence is CASSSTSGNQPQHF. The CDR3 bases are TGTGCCAGCAGCTCCACTTCGGGGAATCAGCCCCAGCATTTT. The rearrangement uses TRBV28 and TRBJ1-5; no clear D. The germline V gene encodes CDR1 MDHEN and CDR2 SYDVKM. V was clipped by 6 bases and J by 4 bases, with 13 bases between them. This CDR3 has 14 residues.

The rearrangement joins TRBV6-6 to TRBJ1-1; 8 bases align to TRBD1. In germline, CDR1 is MNHNY, CDR2 SVGAGI (reference sequence). The V and J ends lost 5 bases and 0 bases, in that order; junction bases with no gene match: 5. CDR3 length: 15 residues. This chain's CDR3 is CASSPRTGLNTEAFF. CDR3 sequence (DNA): TGTGCCAGCAGTCCGCGGACAGGGCTGAACACTGAAGCTTTCTTT.

The gene calls are TRBV30 and TRBJ2-1, with D possibly being TRBD2 (6 bases). Trimming shortened V by 0 bases and J by 0 bases, and 12 bases separated the two germline ends. Germline V lookup: CDR1 GTSNPN, CDR2 SVGIG (reference sequence). The CDR3 totals 16 residues. The CDR3 DNA sequence: TGTGCCTGGAGTGTATTTGCGGGGAGCTCCTACAATGAGCAGTTCTTC. It yields the protein CAWSVFAGSSYNEQFF.

CDR3 residues: CATEGNTEAFF. CDR3 nucleotide sequence: TGCGCGACCGAGGGGAACACTGAAGCTTTCTTT. V usage is TRBV29-1 and J usage is TRBJ1-1; D remains unclear. Germline V gives CDR1 SQVTM, CDR2 ANQGSEA. The CDR3 length is 11 residues.

The V and J genes are TRBV27 and TRBJ2-2; TRBD1 agrees at 9 bases. Germline trimming cut 8 bases from V and 6 bases from J; bases unmatched to any gene: 10. Per germline, CDR1 MNHEY and CDR2 SMNVEV (reference sequence). The CDR3 length is 15 residues. CDR3 region: CASPGTGRYPGELFF. The DNA for the CDR3 is TGTGCCAGCCCCGGGACAGGGAGATACCCCGGGGAGCTGTTTTTT.

The rearrangement uses TRBV7-2 and TRBJ2-1, with TRBD2 identical over 7 bases. V shed 5 bases, J shed 7 bases, and the junction held 5 bases outside the gene matches. In germline, CDR1 is SGHTA, CDR2 FQGNSA. The CDR3 runs 13 residues. The CDR3 DNA reads as TGTGCCAGCAGCCGGGACTATCAAAATGAGCAGTTCTTC. Translation gives CASSRDYQNEQFF.

The chain joins TRBV18 to TRBJ2-7, with D unresolved. V lost 3 bases to trimming and J lost 1 base, with 13 bases between them. This CDR3 has 15 residues. The germline gives CDR1 KGHSH, CDR2 LQKENI. The CDR3, as DNA: TGTGCCAGCTCACCCCCCCGTACTTCGTCCTACGAGCAGTACTTC. This codes for CASSPPRTSSYEQYF.

The genes are TRBV2 and TRBJ2-5; possible D gene TRBD1, 6 bases. This CDR3 has 14 amino acids. The V and J ends lost 5 bases and 2 bases respectively, with 12 bases between them. Germline V gene lookup returns CDR1 SNHLY and CDR2 FYNNEI. CDR3 sequence reads: CASSNGQLQETQYF. For the CDR3, the DNA is TGTGCCAGCAGTAACGGACAGTTACAAGAGACCCAGTACTTC.

The chain employs TRBV5-4 and TRBJ2-7, with TRBD1 matching 7 bases. Germline CDR1 and CDR2: SGHNT and YYREEE (reference sequence). The J segment lost 4 bases and the V segment lost 1 base, leaving 8 bases of the junction unmatched. The CDR3 sequence is 15 residues long. The CDR3 DNA is TGTGCCAGCAGCTTGCTCCCGGGACAGCAGTACGAGCAGTACTTC. Residues: CASSLLPGQQYEQYF.

This sequence joins TRBV6-1 and TRBJ2-5; 10 bases match TRBD2. The CDR3 consists of 14 residues. With V trimmed by 5 bases and J by 3 bases, 3 bases remained unmatched. The V gene's germline CDR1 is MNHNS and CDR2 SASEGT. The CDR3 nucleotides read TGTGCCAGCAGTACCGGGACTAGCGAAGAGACCCAGTACTTC. It translates to CASSTGTSEETQYF.